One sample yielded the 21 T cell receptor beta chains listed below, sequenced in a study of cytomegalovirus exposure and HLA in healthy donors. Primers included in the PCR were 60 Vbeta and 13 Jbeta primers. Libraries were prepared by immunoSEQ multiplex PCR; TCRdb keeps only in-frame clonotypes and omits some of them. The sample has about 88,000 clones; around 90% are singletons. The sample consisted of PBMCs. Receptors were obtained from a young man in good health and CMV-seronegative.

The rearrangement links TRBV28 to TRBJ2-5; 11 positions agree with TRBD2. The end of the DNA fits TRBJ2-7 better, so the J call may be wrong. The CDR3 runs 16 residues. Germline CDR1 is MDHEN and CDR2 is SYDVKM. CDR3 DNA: TGTGCCAGCAGGACCGGACTAGCGGGCATCAAATACGAGCAGTACTTC. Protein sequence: CASRTGLAGIKYEQYF.

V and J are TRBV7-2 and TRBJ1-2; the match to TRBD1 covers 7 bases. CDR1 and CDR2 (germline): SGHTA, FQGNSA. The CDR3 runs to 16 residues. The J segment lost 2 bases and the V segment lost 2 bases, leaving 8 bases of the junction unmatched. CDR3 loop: CASSLYGQAGNYGYTF. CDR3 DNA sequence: TGTGCCAGCAGCTTATATGGACAGGCAGGCAACTATGGCTACACCTTC.

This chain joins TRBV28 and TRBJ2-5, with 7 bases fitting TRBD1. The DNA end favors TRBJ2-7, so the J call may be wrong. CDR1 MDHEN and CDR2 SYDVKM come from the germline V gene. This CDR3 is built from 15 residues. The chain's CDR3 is CASSLRGTVSYEQYF. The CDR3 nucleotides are TGTGCCAGCAGTCTCCGTGGGACAGTCTCCTACGAGCAGTACTTC.

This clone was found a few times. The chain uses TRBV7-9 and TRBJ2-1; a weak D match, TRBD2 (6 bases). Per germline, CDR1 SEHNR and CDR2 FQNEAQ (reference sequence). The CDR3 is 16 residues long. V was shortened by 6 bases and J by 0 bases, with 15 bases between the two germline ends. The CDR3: CASRSRDWSSYNEQFF. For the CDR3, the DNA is TGTGCCAGCAGATCTAGGGACTGGAGCTCCTACAATGAGCAGTTCTTC.

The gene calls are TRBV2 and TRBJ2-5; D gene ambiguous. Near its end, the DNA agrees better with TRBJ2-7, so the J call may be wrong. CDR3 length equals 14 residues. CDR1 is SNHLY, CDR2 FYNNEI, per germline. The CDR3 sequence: CASSEELLHYEQYF. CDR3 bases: TGTGCCAGCAGTGAGGAGCTCCTCCACTACGAGCAGTACTTC.

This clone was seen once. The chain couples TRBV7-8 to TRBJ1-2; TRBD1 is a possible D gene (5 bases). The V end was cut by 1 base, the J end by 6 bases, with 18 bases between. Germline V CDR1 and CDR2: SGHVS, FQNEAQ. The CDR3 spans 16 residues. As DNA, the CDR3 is TGTGCCAGCAGCTTAGGCGGGGGAGGGACGATAGATGGCTACACCTTC. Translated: CASSLGGGGTIDGYTF.

The CDR3 nucleotides are TGCGCCAGCAGCTTGGGGGGACAGGGGGCTGAAGCTTTCTTT. Translating gives CASSLGGQGAEAFF. The chain employs TRBV5-1 and TRBJ1-1, with 11 nucleotides matching TRBD1. J gave up 6 bases and V 0 bases, and 1 base lay outside the gene matches. The CDR3 loop spans 14 amino acids. The germline CDR1 and CDR2 sequences are SGHRS and YFSETQ.

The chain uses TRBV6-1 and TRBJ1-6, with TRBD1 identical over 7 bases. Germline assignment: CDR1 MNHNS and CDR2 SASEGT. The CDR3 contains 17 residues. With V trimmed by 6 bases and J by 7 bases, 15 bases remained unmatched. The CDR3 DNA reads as TGTGCCAGCAGGGAACCGGGACAGTCCAGAAAAAATTCACCCCTCCACTTT. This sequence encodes CASREPGQSRKNSPLHF.

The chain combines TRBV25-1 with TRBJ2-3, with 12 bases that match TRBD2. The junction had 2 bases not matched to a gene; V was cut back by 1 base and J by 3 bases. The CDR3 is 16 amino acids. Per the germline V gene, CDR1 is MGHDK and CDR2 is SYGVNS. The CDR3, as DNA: TGTGCCAGCAGTGAATGGACTAGCGGGATTACAGATACGCAGTATTTT. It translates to CASSEWTSGITDTQYF. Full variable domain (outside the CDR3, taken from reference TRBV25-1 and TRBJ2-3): EADIYQTPRYLVIGTGKKITLECSQTMGHDKMYWYQQDPGMELHLIHYSYGVNSTEKGDLSSESTVSRIRTEHFPLTLESARPSHTSQYLCASSEWTSGITDTQYFGPGTRLTVL.

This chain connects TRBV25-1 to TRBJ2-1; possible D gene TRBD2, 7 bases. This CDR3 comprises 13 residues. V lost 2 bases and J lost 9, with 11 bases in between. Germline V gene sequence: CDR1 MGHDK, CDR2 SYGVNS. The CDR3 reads CASSEGGGGEQFF. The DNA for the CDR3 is TGTGCCAGCAGTGAAGGCGGGGGCGGTGAGCAGTTCTTC.

The CDR3 DNA reads as TGTGCCAGCAGAACTAGGGCAGGTACGCAGTATTTT. This sequence encodes CASRTRAGTQYF. The gene calls are TRBV6-5 and TRBJ2-3; D possibly corresponds to TRBD2 (5 bases). The CDR3 is made up of 12 amino acids. Germline V lookup: CDR1 MNHEY, CDR2 SVGAGI. Trimming removed 6 bases from V and 8 bases from J, with 12 bases in between.

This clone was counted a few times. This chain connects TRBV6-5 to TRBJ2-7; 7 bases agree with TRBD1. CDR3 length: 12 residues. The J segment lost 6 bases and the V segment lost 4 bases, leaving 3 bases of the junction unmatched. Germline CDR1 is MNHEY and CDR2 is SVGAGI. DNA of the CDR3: TGTGCCAGCAGTTTCCACAGGGGCGAGCAGTACTTC. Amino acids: CASSFHRGEQYF.

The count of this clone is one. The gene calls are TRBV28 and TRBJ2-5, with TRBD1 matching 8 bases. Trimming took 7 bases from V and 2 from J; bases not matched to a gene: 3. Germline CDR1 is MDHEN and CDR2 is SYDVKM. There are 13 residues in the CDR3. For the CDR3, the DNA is TGTGCCAGCACCGGGACAGGACAAGAGACCCAGTACTTC. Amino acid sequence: CASTGTGQETQYF.

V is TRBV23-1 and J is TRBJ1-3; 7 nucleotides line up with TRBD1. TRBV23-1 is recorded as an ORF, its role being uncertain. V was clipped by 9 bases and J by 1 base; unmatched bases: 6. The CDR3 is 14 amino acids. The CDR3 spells CARTGEYSGNTIYF. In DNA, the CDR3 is TGCGCCAGAACAGGGGAATATTCTGGAAACACCATATATTTT.

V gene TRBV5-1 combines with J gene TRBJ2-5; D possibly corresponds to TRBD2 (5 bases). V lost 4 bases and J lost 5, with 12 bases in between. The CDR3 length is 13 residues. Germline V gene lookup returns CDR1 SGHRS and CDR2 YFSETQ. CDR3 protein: CASSPGWEETQYF. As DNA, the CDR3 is TGCGCCAGCAGCCCGGGTTGGGAGGAGACCCAGTACTTC.

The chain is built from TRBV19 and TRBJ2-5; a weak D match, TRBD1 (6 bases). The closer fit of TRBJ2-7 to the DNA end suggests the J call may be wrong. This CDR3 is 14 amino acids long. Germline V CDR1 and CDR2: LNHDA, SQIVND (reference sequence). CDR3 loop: CASSIPGQAYEQYF. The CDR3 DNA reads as TGTGCCAGTAGTATACCGGGACAAGCCTACGAGCAGTACTTC.

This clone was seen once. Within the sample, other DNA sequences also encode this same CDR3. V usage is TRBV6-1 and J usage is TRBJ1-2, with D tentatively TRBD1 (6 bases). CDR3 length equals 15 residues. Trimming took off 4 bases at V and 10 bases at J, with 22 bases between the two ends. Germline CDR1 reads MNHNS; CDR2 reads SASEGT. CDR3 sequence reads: CASSANQGHPWHYTF. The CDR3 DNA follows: TGTGCCAGCAGTGCCAACCAGGGGCACCCATGGCACTACACCTTC.

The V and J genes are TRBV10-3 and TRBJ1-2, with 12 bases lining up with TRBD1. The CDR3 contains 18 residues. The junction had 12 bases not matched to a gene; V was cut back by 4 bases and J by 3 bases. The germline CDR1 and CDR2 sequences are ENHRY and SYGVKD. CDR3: CAISVKGQGADVDYGYTF. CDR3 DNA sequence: TGTGCCATCAGTGTTAAGGGACAGGGGGCTGACGTGGACTATGGCTACACCTTC.

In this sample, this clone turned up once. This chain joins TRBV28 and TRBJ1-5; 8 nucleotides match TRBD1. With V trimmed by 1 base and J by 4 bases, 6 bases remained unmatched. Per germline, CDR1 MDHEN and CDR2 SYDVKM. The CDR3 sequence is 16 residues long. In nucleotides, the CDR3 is TGTGCCAGCAGTTTATATCAGGGGGCCGTAAATCAGCCCCAGCATTTT. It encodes CASSLYQGAVNQPQHF.

This CDR3 reads CASSLPGGQVRSYEQYF. The CDR3 DNA follows: TGTGCCAGCAGTTTACCCGGGGGACAGGTCCGCTCCTACGAGCAGTACTTC. The chain links TRBV28 to TRBJ2-7; 8 bases line up with TRBD1. CDR3 length: 17 amino acids. The ends lost 2 bases at V and 0 bases at J; junction bases unmatched: 9. Germline CDR1 and CDR2: MDHEN and SYDVKM. The full variable domain, completed using reference TRBV28 and TRBJ2-7, is DVKVTQSSRYLVKRTGEKVFLECVQDMDHENMFWYRQDPGLGLRLIYFSYDVKMKEKGDIPEGYSVSREKKERFSLILESASTNQTSMYLCASSLPGGQVRSYEQYFGPGTRLTVT.

The CDR3 protein is CASGLVGGPTDTQYF. The CDR3 DNA is TGTGCTAGTGGTTTGGTGGGGGGGCCCACAGATACGCAGTATTTT. The chain has TRBV12-5 and TRBJ2-3, with TRBD2 as a possible D gene (7 bases). Germline values: CDR1 LGHNT, CDR2 FRNRAP. Trimming stripped 0 bases from V and 2 bases from J, with 9 bases between. The CDR3 is made up of 15 amino acids.